Listed here are 27 T cell receptor beta chains from one sample, sequenced in a study of Graves' ophthalmopathy and Graves' hyperthyroidism. The TCR beta CDR3 regions underwent amplification from RNA transcripts. Following a first-round RT-PCR that used HTBI primers, a second-round multiplex PCR was carried out. TCRdb reprocessed the multiplex PCR reads via MiXCR and lists one record per CDR3 protein. The sample lists around 1.1 million distinct CDR3 sequences; about 35% were seen once. Material: peripheral blood or thyroid tissue (not recorded which). These receptors were obtained from an adult man with Graves' hyperthyroidism.

At least ten counts were recorded for this clonotype. The chain couples TRBV20-1 to TRBJ1-2, with 9 positions matching TRBD1. After removal of 1 base from V and 4 bases from J, the junction contained 4 bases not matched to a gene. The V gene's germline CDR1 is DFQATT and CDR2 SNEGSKA (reference sequence). The CDR3 sequence is 14 residues long. The CDR3 spells CSARGWGQGYGYTF. The DNA of the CDR3 is TGCAGTGCTAGAGGCTGGGGACAGGGCTATGGCTACACCTTC.

The chain couples TRBV20-1 to TRBJ2-7, with a possible D match to TRBD1 (6 bases). CDR1 and CDR2 (germline): DFQATT, SNEGSKA (reference sequence). Trimming stripped 0 bases from V and 1 base from J, with 16 bases between. The CDR3 is 16 amino acids. The DNA of the CDR3 is TGCAGTGCTAGAGATTCTCGGCAGGACAGATCCTACGAGCAGTACTTC. It codes for CSARDSRQDRSYEQYF.

This clonotype was recorded at least ten times. This CDR3 is CATRAPGQGNTEAFF. The CDR3 coding sequence is TGTGCCACCAGAGCTCCGGGACAGGGCAACACTGAAGCTTTCTTT. V usage is TRBV6-5 and J usage is TRBJ1-1, with TRBD1 matching over 9 bases. The CDR3 has 15 residues. Germline V gene sequence: CDR1 MNHEY, CDR2 SVGAGI. J gave up 2 bases and V 10 bases, and 11 bases lay outside the gene matches.

This clonotype was counted a few times. V gene TRBV20-1 combines with J gene TRBJ1-5; weak D call: TRBD1 (5 bases). The ends were cut back, 5 bases at V and 3 bases at J, with 11 bases in the middle. CDR1 is DFQATT, CDR2 SNEGSKA, per germline (reference sequence). The CDR3 consists of 13 residues. CDR3 amino acids: CSARPGFNQPQHF. In DNA form, the CDR3 reads TGCAGTGCTCGGCCAGGGTTCAATCAGCCCCAGCATTTT.

This clonotype occurred once. The chain uses TRBV7-9 and TRBJ2-2, with D possibly matching TRBD1 (6 bases). With 5 bases removed from V and 5 bases from J, the gap between germline ends came to 21 bases. This CDR3 comprises 17 residues. CDR1 is SEHNR, CDR2 FQNEAQ, per germline (reference sequence). For the CDR3, the DNA is TGTGCCAGCAGCCTACCTAGGGGACAAGTAAGGACCGGGGAGCTGTTTTTT. Translation gives CASSLPRGQVRTGELFF.

This clonotype occurred a few times. V usage is TRBV6-2 or TRBV6-3 and J usage is TRBJ2-5; D unresolved. CDR3 length equals 14 residues. Trimming removed 2 bases at V and 4 bases at J, with 11 bases between. CDR1 is MNHEY, CDR2 SVGEGT, per germline. CDR3 bases: TGTGCCAGCAGTTACCACGAAATCGGAGAGACCCAGTACTTC. Encoded protein: CASSYHEIGETQYF.

This clonotype was seen ten or more times. This rearrangement joins TRBV7-8 to TRBJ1-5; D is ambiguous. The germline gives CDR1 SGHVS, CDR2 FQNEAQ. The CDR3 covers 15 residues. V lost 2 bases, J lost 4 bases, and 12 bases lay in between. CDR3 residues: CASSLFAGANQPQHF. In DNA form, the CDR3 reads TGTGCCAGCAGCTTATTTGCAGGAGCAAATCAGCCCCAGCATTTT.

This clonotype was counted at least ten times. The genes are TRBV9 and TRBJ2-7, with TRBD2 matching over 9 bases. CDR3 length: 17 amino acids. Germline CDR1 reads SGDLS; CDR2 reads YYNGEE. The ends lost 4 bases at V and 4 bases at J; junction bases unmatched: 15. DNA for the CDR3: TGTGCCAGCAGCCCGATTGAAGCGGGGGGCCGGGATTACGAGCAGTACTTC. Amino acid sequence: CASSPIEAGGRDYEQYF.

V is TRBV12-3 or TRBV12-4 and J is TRBJ2-3; D could derive from TRBD1 or TRBD2 (5 bases each). This CDR3 is 13 amino acids long. V was pared by 8 bases and J by 10 bases, with 19 bases between. In DNA form, the CDR3 reads TGTGCCAGCGCCGATTCTGGGACGTTGGCGCAGTATTTT. Encoded protein: CASADSGTLAQYF.

This clonotype was observed many times. The chain has TRBV5-1 and TRBJ2-7, with no clear D. The ends were cut back, 3 bases at V and 5 bases at J, with 6 bases in the middle. Looked up from germline, CDR1 is SGHRS and CDR2 is YFSETQ. CDR3 length: 11 amino acids. The CDR3 sequence is CASSSDHEQYF. CDR3 nucleotide sequence: TGCGCCAGCAGCTCGGACCACGAGCAGTACTTC.

In this sample, this clonotype turned up many times. This chain links TRBV7-9 with TRBJ1-1; no clear D gene. Germline lookup yields CDR1 SEHNR and CDR2 FQNEAQ (reference sequence). V lost 1 base to trimming and J lost 0 bases, with 18 bases between them. The CDR3 spans 18 residues. This CDR3 reads CASSLVTWSAEMNTEAFF. The CDR3 nucleotides are TGTGCCAGCAGCTTAGTTACGTGGTCAGCTGAAATGAACACTGAAGCTTTCTTT.

This clonotype was seen repeatedly, ten times or more. The chain combines TRBV15 with TRBJ2-7; no definite D call. V was clipped by 11 bases and J by 3 bases, with 17 bases between them. This CDR3 is 13 amino acids long. From germline, CDR1 is LNHNV and CDR2 YYDKDF (reference sequence). The CDR3, as DNA: TGTGCCTCCCCGAGGCAGGATTTCTACGAGCAGTACTTC. It translates to CASPRQDFYEQYF.

In this sample, this clonotype turned up many times. The gene calls are TRBV10-3 and TRBJ1-3, with a possible D match to TRBD1 (5 bases). CDR3 length: 13 residues. Germline assignment: CDR1 ENHRY and CDR2 SYGVKD. V lost 7 bases, J lost 2 bases, and 9 bases lay in between. The CDR3 DNA sequence: TGTGCCATCACCAGGGAGGCTGGAAACACCATATATTTT. Translating it yields CAITREAGNTIYF.

The rearrangement uses TRBV19 and TRBJ1-2, with unresolved D. This CDR3 is 14 amino acids long. CDR1 is LNHDA and CDR2 is SQIVND in the germline V gene (reference sequence). Trimming shortened V by 3 bases and J by 1 base, and 9 bases separated the two germline ends. The CDR3 protein is CASSIGDINYGYTF. The CDR3 DNA is TGTGCCAGTAGTATCGGGGATATTAACTATGGCTACACCTTC.

This clonotype appeared many times. The rearrangement uses TRBV11-1 and TRBJ2-2; 9 nucleotides agree with TRBD1. After removal of 5 bases from V and 12 bases from J, the junction contained 10 bases not matched to a gene. The length of the CDR3 is 14 residues. Germline V gives CDR1 SGHAT, CDR2 FQDESV (reference sequence). This CDR3 is CASSRSEDRGQLFF. CDR3 bases: TGTGCCAGCAGCCGTAGCGAGGACAGGGGTCAGCTGTTTTTT.

This clonotype came up a few times. The junction and the germline gene differ at one end; a read error may be behind it. V is TRBV7-3 and J is TRBJ2-7; possible D gene TRBD2, 6 bases. Germline V gives CDR1 SGHTA, CDR2 FQGTGA. The CDR3 is made up of 15 amino acids. The CDR3 spells CASSQVAGMGYEQYF. CDR3 coding DNA: TGCGCCAGCAGCCAAGTTGCGGGGATGGGGTACGAGCAGTACTTC. The full variable domain, in which reference TRBV7-3 and TRBJ2-7 provide the parts outside the CDR3, is GAGVSQTPSNKVTEKGKYVELRCDPISGHTALYWYRQSLGQGPEFLIYFQGTGAADDSGLPNDRFFAVRPEGSVSTLKIQRTERGDSAVYLCASSQVAGMGYEQYFGPGTRLTVT.

This clonotype was counted many times. This chain connects TRBV7-8 to TRBJ1-4, with TRBD1 as a possible D gene (5 bases). This CDR3 spans 15 amino acids. Germline loops: CDR1 SGHVS, CDR2 FQNEAQ. V was pared by 2 bases and J by 6 bases, with 13 bases between. Here the CDR3 reads CASSLRGDLYEKLFF. The CDR3 DNA sequence: TGTGCCAGCAGCTTAAGAGGGGACCTTTATGAAAAACTGTTTTTT.

The rearrangement uses TRBV7-2 and TRBJ2-7; 8 bases are shared with TRBD2. CDR3 length: 14 residues. Looked up from germline, CDR1 is SGHTA and CDR2 is FQGNSA. Germline trimming cut 6 bases from V and 3 bases from J; bases unmatched to any gene: 7. The CDR3 reads CASRRGLVGYEQYF. The CDR3, as DNA: TGTGCCAGCAGACGGGGACTAGTGGGCTACGAGCAGTACTTC.

This clonotype was counted at least ten times. This chain joins TRBV2 and TRBJ2-2; D is perhaps TRBD1 (6 bases). V was trimmed by 7 bases and J by 6 bases, leaving 15 bases between them. Germline CDR1 SNHLY, CDR2 FYNNEI. The CDR3 sequence is 14 residues long. Written as DNA, the CDR3 is TGTGCCAGCAAACGGCAGGGGCGAGCCGGGGAGCTGTTTTTT. Translated: CASKRQGRAGELFF.

This clonotype has at least ten counts. The chain is built from TRBV20-1 and TRBJ2-7; 9 nucleotides align to TRBD1. V dropped 3 bases and J dropped 1; count of bases not matched to a gene: 1. The CDR3 is made up of 13 amino acids. CDR1 and CDR2 from the germline V gene are DFQATT and SNEGSKA (reference sequence). The CDR3 DNA follows: TGCAGTGCTAGCGGACAGGGGTCCTACGAGCAGTACTTC. As protein: CSASGQGSYEQYF.

Comment on this clonotype: This may come from a read error, since a much larger clone is one base off. The chain employs TRBV15 and TRBJ2-7; D gene ambiguous. This CDR3 spans 15 amino acids. The germline V gene encodes CDR1 LNHNV and CDR2 YYDKDF (reference sequence). V lost 2 bases, J lost 5 bases, and 16 bases lay in between. CDR3 protein: CATSRIQSQVNEQYF. CDR3 sequence (DNA): TGTGCCACCAGCAGAATACAGAGTCAGGTCAACGAGCAGTACTTC.

For this clonotype: At one boundary the junction diverges from the germline segment, which might be a read error. DNA of the CDR3: TGCAGTGCTAGAGAGGGGATCCTAAAAGAGACCCAGTGCTTC. Protein: CSAREGILKETQCF. The V and J genes are TRBV20-1 and TRBJ2-5; D unresolved. This CDR3 contains 14 residues. Germline-derived CDR1 and CDR2 are DFQATT and SNEGSKA (reference sequence).

As concerns this clonotype: A much bigger clone sits one base away, suggesting this may be a read error. The genes are TRBV29-1 and TRBJ2-2; 8 bases are shared with TRBD2. J lost 0 bases, V lost 7 bases, and 13 bases had no gene match. Per germline, CDR1 SQVTM and CDR2 ANQGSEA. This CDR3 region has 17 residues. The CDR3 DNA reads TGCAGCGCCCGACTAGCGAGAGGGCAGACGAACACCGGGGAGCTGTTTTTT. Protein: CSARLARGQTNTGELFF.

About this clonotype: This may stem from a read error, because a much larger clone lies one nucleotide away. The chain combines TRBV10-3 with TRBJ1-4; the D is unclear. V was cut by 4 bases and J by 8 bases, with 5 bases left in between. This CDR3 has 11 amino acids. Germline values: CDR1 ENHRY, CDR2 SYGVKD. The DNA for the CDR3 is TGTGCCATCAGTGGGGAGGAAAAACTGTTTTTT. It translates to CAISGEEKLFF.

This clonotype showed up many times. V is TRBV15 and J is TRBJ1-5; D is perhaps TRBD1 (6 bases). V shed 1 base and J shed 3 bases, with 13 bases lying between them. Germline loops: CDR1 LNHNV, CDR2 YYDKDF (reference sequence). The CDR3 length is 16 residues. The CDR3 DNA reads TGTGCCACCAGCAGAGTCCAGGGGCTCCTCAATCAGCCCCAGCATTTT. It encodes CATSRVQGLLNQPQHF.

This clonotype showed up just once. The J gene is TRBJ1-6, the V gene TRBV20-1; D uncertain. In germline, CDR1 is DFQATT, CDR2 SNEGSKA (reference sequence). CDR3 length: 12 amino acids. The CDR3 here is CSSSGPGSPLHF. The CDR3 DNA reads TGCAGCAGCTCCGGACCCGGTTCACCCCTCCACTTT.

This chain uses TRBV7-9 with TRBJ2-1, with unresolved D. With 0 bases removed from V and 6 bases from J, the gap between germline ends came to 0 bases. Germline-derived CDR1 and CDR2 are SEHNR and FQNEAQ (reference sequence). This CDR3 is built from 11 residues. In nucleotides, the CDR3 is TGTGCCAGCAGCTTAGCCAATGAGCAGTTCTTC. Its translation is CASSLANEQFF.